Sequencing of this T cell receptor beta chain was carried out in a study of blood T cell repertoires in COVID-19. Study-level information: The analysed material was cDNA or gDNA that came from T cells, B-cell-depleted T cells, or PBMCs.

Losses at the gene ends were 11 bases for V and 1 base for J; bases not matched to a gene: 6. Germline V gives CDR1 LGHDT, CDR2 YNNKEL (reference sequence). The CDR3 runs to 13 residues. TCRdb's table, derived via immunoSEQ multiplex PCR, lists solely in-frame clones and lacks some. The sample shows hundreds of thousands of clones, about 89% of them seen only once. Participant ages covered roughly 18 to 89 years across 24 US areas. Cohort 3 donors were reported recovered after two negative PCRs, clearance, or symptom resolution. Sequenced material: PBMCs or T cells enriched from blood (not recorded which). The receptor was derived from a woman aged 30 to 39 who had recovered from COVID-19. The chain employs TRBV3-1 (or the pseudogene TRBV3-2) and TRBJ2-3; 7 nucleotides align to TRBD2. In nucleotides, the CDR3 is TGTGCCTCGCAACGGGAGGGCACAGATACGCAGTATTTT. It codes for CASQREGTDTQYF.